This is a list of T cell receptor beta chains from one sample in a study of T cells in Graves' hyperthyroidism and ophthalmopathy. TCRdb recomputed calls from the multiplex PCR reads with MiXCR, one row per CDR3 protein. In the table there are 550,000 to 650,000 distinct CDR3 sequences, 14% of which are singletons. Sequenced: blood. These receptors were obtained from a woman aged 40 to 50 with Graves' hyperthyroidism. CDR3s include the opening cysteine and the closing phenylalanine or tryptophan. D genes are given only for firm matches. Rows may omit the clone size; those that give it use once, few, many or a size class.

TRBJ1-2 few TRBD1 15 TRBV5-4 CASSLRGGAKYGYTF TGTGCCAGCAGCTTGAGAGGGGGCGCGAAATATGGCTACACCTTC
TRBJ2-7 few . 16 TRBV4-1 CASSQDADSRAYEQYF TGCGCCAGCAGCCAAGATGCCGACAGTCGAGCCTACGAGCAGTACTTC
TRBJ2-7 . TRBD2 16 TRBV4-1 CASSQELAGVLNEQYF TGCGCCAGCAGCCAAGAGCTAGCGGGAGTCCTCAACGAGCAGTACTTC
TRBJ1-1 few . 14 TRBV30 CAWSSPQGNTEAFF TGTGCCTGGAGTTCCCCCCAAGGGAACACTGAAGCTTTCTTT
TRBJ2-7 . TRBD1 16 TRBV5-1 CASSLSGTEGSYEQYF TGCGCCAGCAGCTTGTCCGGGACAGAAGGCTCCTACGAGCAGTACTTC
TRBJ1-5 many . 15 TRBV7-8 CASSLDAGANQPQHF TGTGCCAGCAGCTTAGATGCGGGGGCGAATCAGCCCCAGCATTTT
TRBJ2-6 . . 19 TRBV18 CASSPNAGIGVSGANVLTF TGTGCCAGCTCACCGAATGCGGGGATCGGGGTATCTGGGGCCAACGTCCTGACTTTC
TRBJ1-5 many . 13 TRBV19 CASTRDEVQPQHF TGTGCCAGTACTCGGGATGAGGTGCAGCCCCAGCATTTT
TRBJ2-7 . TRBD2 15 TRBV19 CASSTKRTSRYEQYF TGTGCCAGTAGTACGAAGAGGACTAGTCGATACGAGCAGTACTTC
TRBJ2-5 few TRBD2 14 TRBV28 CASSLAGVSETQYF TGTGCCAGCAGTTTAGCGGGAGTCTCTGAGACCCAGTACTTC
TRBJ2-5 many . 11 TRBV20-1 CSEGGTGTQYF TGCAGTGAGGGGGGGACCGGGACCCAGTACTTC
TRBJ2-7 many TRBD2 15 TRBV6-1 CASNLLAGGPYEQYF TGTGCCAGCAACCTACTAGCGGGAGGGCCCTACGAGCAGTACTTC
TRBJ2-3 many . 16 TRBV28 CASSPASDRSTDTQYF TGTGCCAGCAGCCCAGCCTCCGACAGATCCACAGATACGCAGTATTTT
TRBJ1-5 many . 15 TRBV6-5 CASSYSSLHNQPQHF TGTGCCAGCAGTTACTCGTCACTACACAATCAGCCCCAGCATTTT
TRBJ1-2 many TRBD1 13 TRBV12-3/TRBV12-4 CASSFGTGAGYTF TGTGCCAGCAGTTTCGGGACAGGGGCGGGCTACACCTTC
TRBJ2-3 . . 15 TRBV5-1 CASSLAASVTDTQYF TGCGCCAGCAGCTTGGCGGCTAGCGTTACAGATACGCAGTATTTT
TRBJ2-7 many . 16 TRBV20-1 CSARAGDSQSSYEQYF TGCAGTGCTAGAGCGGGGGACAGTCAGAGCTCCTACGAGCAGTACTTC
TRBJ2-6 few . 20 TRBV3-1 CASSQEGFVSEGSGANVLTF TGTGCCAGCAGCCAAGAAGGTTTCGTCAGCGAGGGATCTGGGGCCAACGTCCTGACTTTC
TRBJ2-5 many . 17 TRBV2 CASRPDVGGVDLETQYF TGTGCCAGCAGGCCCGACGTAGGAGGGGTCGACCTGGAGACCCAGTACTTC
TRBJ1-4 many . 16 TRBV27 CASSSQGQTTNEKLFF TGTGCCAGCAGTTCCCAAGGACAGACAACTAATGAAAAACTGTTTTTT